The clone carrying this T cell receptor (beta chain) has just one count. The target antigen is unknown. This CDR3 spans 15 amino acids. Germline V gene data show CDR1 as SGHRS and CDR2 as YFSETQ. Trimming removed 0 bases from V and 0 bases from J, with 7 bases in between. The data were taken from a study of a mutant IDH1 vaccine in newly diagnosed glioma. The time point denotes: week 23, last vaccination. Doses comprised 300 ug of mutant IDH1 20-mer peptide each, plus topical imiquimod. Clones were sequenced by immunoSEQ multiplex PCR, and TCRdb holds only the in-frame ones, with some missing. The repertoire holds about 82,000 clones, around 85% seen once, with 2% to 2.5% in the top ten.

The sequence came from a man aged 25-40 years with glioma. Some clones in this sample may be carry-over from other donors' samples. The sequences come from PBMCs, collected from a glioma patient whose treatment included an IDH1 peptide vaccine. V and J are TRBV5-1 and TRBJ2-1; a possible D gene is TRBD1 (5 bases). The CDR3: CASSLDRSSYNEQFF. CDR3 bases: TGCGCCAGCAGCTTGGACAGGAGCTCCTACAATGAGCAGTTCTTC.